The TCR beta chain described here comes from a study of cytomegalovirus exposure and HLA in healthy donors. Study information: Early released data had around 89 million unique TCRs, all coming from HLA-typed donors.

Points from the study as a whole: With further analysis later on, most CMV-associated TCR beta chains appeared HLA-restricted. A further, later analysis showed that HLA-associated TCR beta chains (compared with equally common others) were more clonally expanded.

To note about this clone: Its antigen is unknown.

This CDR3 comprises 16 residues. Germline values: CDR1 MDHEN, CDR2 SYDVKM. Trimming cost V 7 bases and J 0 bases, with 18 bases left between them. PCR involved 60 Vbeta and 13 Jbeta primers. The protocol was immunoSEQ multiplex PCR, while the TCRdb copy is restricted to in-frame clones and leaves out a portion. The table for this sample gives about 130,000 clones. This receptor was identified in a man younger than 35 in good health and CMV-seronegative. The sequenced sample consisted of PBMCs. The chain has TRBV28 and TRBJ1-1; maybe TRBD1 (6 bases). The CDR3: CASTLGGVLVNTEAFF. The CDR3 coding sequence is TGTGCCAGCACCTTAGGGGGGGTGCTGGTGAACACTGAAGCTTTCTTT.